The 25 T cell receptor beta chains reported below all come from one sample, sequenced in a study of STAT5B mutations in CD4+ large granular lymphocyte leukemia. Sequencing used immunoSEQ multiplex PCR; TCRdb keeps in-frame clones, though not all of them. The sample includes 7,500 to 10,000 clones, roughly four fifths seen only once; the top ten take roughly 65%. The sequenced sample was PBMCs. These receptors originate from a man aged 55-75 years with CD4+ T-cell large granular lymphocyte leukemia.

V gene TRBV6-5 combines with J gene TRBJ2-1; unclear D gene. The length of the CDR3 is 14 residues. V dropped 10 bases and J dropped 3 bases, with 16 bases sitting between them. Germline assignment: CDR1 MNHEY and CDR2 SVGAGI. The CDR3 loop is CATMSAALYNEQFF. As DNA, the CDR3 is TGTGCCACCATGAGCGCCGCCCTCTACAATGAGCAGTTCTTC.

The chain links TRBV7-2 to TRBJ2-1; unclear D gene. V lost 6 bases, J lost 12 bases, and 12 bases lay in between. Germline-derived CDR1 and CDR2 are SGHTA and FQGNSA. The CDR3 extends over 11 amino acids. CDR3 sequence reads: CASRTASVQFF. CDR3 coding DNA: TGTGCCAGCAGAACGGCGAGCGTGCAGTTCTTC.

This chain uses TRBV13 with TRBJ2-7; TRBD2 aligns across 9 bases. The CDR3 contains 16 residues. Germline lookup yields CDR1 PRHDT and CDR2 FYEKMQ (reference sequence). The V gene end was trimmed by 2 bases and the J gene end by 5 bases; junction bases not matched to a gene: 10. In nucleotides, the CDR3 is TGTGCCAGCAGCTTATATACTAGCGGGTTTAACAACGAGCAGTACTTC. Amino acids: CASSLYTSGFNNEQYF. Filled out from reference TRBV13 and TRBJ2-7, the complete variable domain reads AAGVIQSPRHLIKEKRETATLKCYPIPRHDTVYWYQQGPGQDPQFLISFYEKMQSDKGSIPDRFSAQQFSDYHSELNMSSLELGDSALYFCASSLYTSGFNNEQYFGPGTRLTVT.

V and J are TRBV19 and TRBJ1-1; D gene ambiguous. The germline V gene has CDR1 LNHDA and CDR2 SQIVND (reference sequence). This CDR3 comprises 13 residues. V lost 3 bases and J lost 6, with 11 bases in between. CDR3 in amino acids: CASSIGPVAEAFF. CDR3 DNA sequence: TGTGCCAGTAGTATCGGTCCGGTGGCTGAAGCTTTCTTT.

The chain combines TRBV7-8 with TRBJ1-5; 10 bases align to TRBD1. The CDR3 consists of 15 residues. Trimming cost V 6 bases and J 3 bases; bases outside gene matches: 5. Germline CDR1 is SGHVS and CDR2 is FQNEAQ. The CDR3 DNA follows: TGTGCCAGCAGTTCGACAGGGGGCTACAATCAGCCCCAGCATTTT. The encoded protein is CASSSTGGYNQPQHF.

V gene TRBV19 combines with J gene TRBJ2-5, with TRBD2 matching 11 bases. V gave up 3 bases and J gave up 5 bases; unmatched junction bases: 5. This CDR3 region has 15 residues. Germline V gives CDR1 LNHDA, CDR2 SQIVND (reference sequence). CDR3: CASSIISGRGETQYF. CDR3 sequence (DNA): TGTGCCAGTAGTATTATTAGCGGGAGGGGCGAGACCCAGTACTTC.

The CDR3 nucleotides read TGTGCCATCAGGCCCGGGGGGTCCGACACAGATACGCAGTATTTT. Protein sequence: CAIRPGGSDTDTQYF. The gene calls are TRBV10-3 and TRBJ2-3, with TRBD2 identical over 7 bases. V trimming: 6 bases; J trimming: 2 bases; junction bases outside the gene matches: 8. The germline CDR1 and CDR2 sequences are ENHRY and SYGVKD. The CDR3 has 15 amino acids.

This chain links TRBV5-6 with TRBJ2-7; 9 bases line up with TRBD1. Germline trimming cut 2 bases from V and 3 bases from J; bases unmatched to any gene: 6. Germline V gene lookup returns CDR1 SGHDT and CDR2 YYEEEE. The CDR3 length is 15 residues. Here the CDR3 reads CASSFRDRARYEQYF. Written as DNA, the CDR3 is TGTGCCAGCAGCTTTCGGGACAGGGCGCGCTACGAGCAGTACTTC.

The rearrangement joins TRBV9 to TRBJ2-1; 9 positions match TRBD2. Per the germline V gene, CDR1 is SGDLS and CDR2 is YYNGEE. Trimming removed 2 bases from V and 4 bases from J; junction bases left unmatched: 16. This CDR3 contains 19 residues. The DNA of the CDR3 is TGTGCCAGCAGCGTGGGAGGTAGCGGGAGTCCCACTAGTTACAATGAGCAGTTCTTC. Its translation is CASSVGGSGSPTSYNEQFF.

The CDR3 bases are TGCGCCAGCAGTGAGTCGGCCCTCGGGAGCTCAGATACGCAGTATTTT. It specifies CASSESALGSSDTQYF. The chain is built from TRBV10-1 and TRBJ2-3, with D perhaps matching TRBD2 (6 bases). This CDR3 has 16 residues. From germline, CDR1 is WNHNN and CDR2 SYGVQD (reference sequence). V was clipped by 0 bases and J by 4 bases, with 14 bases between them.

This clone was seen a handful of times. The rearrangement links TRBV20-1 to TRBJ1-1; weak D call: TRBD1 (6 bases). Trimming stripped 6 bases from V and 1 base from J, with 6 bases between. The CDR3 is made up of 11 amino acids. Germline V gene data show CDR1 as DFQATT and CDR2 as SNEGSKA (reference sequence). The chain's CDR3 is CSAQGNTEAFF. The CDR3 DNA sequence: TGCAGTGCACAGGGGAACACTGAAGCTTTCTTT.

This chain links TRBV5-1 with TRBJ2-5; TRBD2 agrees at 11 bases. J lost 5 bases, V lost 4 bases, and 7 bases had no gene match. Germline CDR1 is SGHRS and CDR2 is YFSETQ. The CDR3 is made up of 15 amino acids. This CDR3 is CASSPLAGGRETQYF. The DNA for the CDR3 is TGCGCCAGCAGCCCTTTAGCGGGAGGGCGGGAGACCCAGTACTTC.

The chain couples TRBV28 to TRBJ2-1; D is possibly TRBD1 (8 bases). Germline V gives CDR1 MDHEN, CDR2 SYDVKM. CDR3 length equals 14 residues. Trimming stripped 7 bases from V and 4 bases from J, with 14 bases between. The CDR3 sequence is CASKTGGEYNEQFF. CDR3 nucleotide sequence: TGTGCCAGCAAAACAGGGGGGGAGTACAATGAGCAGTTCTTC.

The chain has TRBV5-1 and TRBJ1-5; possibly TRBD1 for D (5 bases). Germline CDR1 is SGHRS and CDR2 is YFSETQ. The length of the CDR3 is 14 residues. V dropped 4 bases and J dropped 5 bases, with 13 bases sitting between them. The CDR3 reads CASSRDGRYQPQHF. The CDR3, as DNA: TGCGCCAGCAGCCGGGACGGACGTTATCAGCCCCAGCATTTT. Full variable domain (remainder filled in from reference TRBV5-1 and TRBJ1-5): KAGVTQTPRYLIKTRGQQVTLSCSPISGHRSVSWYQQTPGQGLQFLFEYFSETQRNKGNFPGRFSGRQFSNSRSEMNVSTLELGDSALYLCASSRDGRYQPQHFGDGTRLSIL.

V is TRBV5-4 and J is TRBJ2-3, with D unresolved. Trimming cost V 4 bases and J 0 bases, with 18 bases left between them. The germline V gene encodes CDR1 SGHNT and CDR2 YYREEE (reference sequence). The CDR3 is 17 residues long. The CDR3 protein is CASSHDLGIPSTDTQYF. In nucleotides, the CDR3 is TGTGCCAGCAGCCACGACCTAGGTATCCCTAGCACAGATACGCAGTATTTT.

V and J are TRBV10-3 and TRBJ1-5; perhaps TRBD1 as D (6 bases). In germline, CDR1 is ENHRY, CDR2 SYGVKD. V lost 4 bases and J 8 bases, leaving 15 bases between the germline ends. The CDR3 runs 14 residues. As DNA, the CDR3 is TGTGCCATCAGTGCTGAGGGGGTCGTGAAGCCCCAGCATTTT. Encoded protein: CAISAEGVVKPQHF.

This clone is a singleton in its sample. The rearrangement joins TRBV6-6 to TRBJ2-3; D is tentatively TRBD1 or TRBD2 (5 bases each). The germline CDR1 and CDR2 sequences are MNHNY and SVGAGI (reference sequence). V lost 2 bases and J 7 bases, leaving 10 bases between the germline ends. CDR3 length: 13 residues. The CDR3 nucleotides are TGTGCCAGCAGTTACCCAGAGGGGCATACGCAGTATTTT. Protein product: CASSYPEGHTQYF.

The J gene is TRBJ2-3, the V gene TRBV11-2; D not resolved. The CDR3 spans 13 residues. The germline V gene has CDR1 SGHAT and CDR2 FQNNGV. Trimming cost V 5 bases and J 2 bases, with 8 bases left between them. The CDR3 is CASSTGYTDTQYF. The CDR3 region has the DNA TGTGCCAGCAGCACCGGGTACACAGATACGCAGTATTTT.

The J gene is TRBJ2-1, the V gene TRBV30, with 9 positions matching TRBD1. Germline CDR1 reads GTSNPN; CDR2 reads SVGIG (reference sequence). V lost 0 bases to trimming and J lost 8 bases; unmatched junction nucleotides: 5. The CDR3 is 14 amino acids. The CDR3 region has the DNA TGTGCCTGGAGTGTTGGGACAGGGTCCGATGAGCAGTTCTTC. As protein: CAWSVGTGSDEQFF.

The chain is built from TRBV28 and TRBJ1-2; D unresolved. V gave up 7 bases and J gave up 2 bases, with 17 bases separating them. The CDR3 has 15 residues. Germline CDR1 reads MDHEN; CDR2 reads SYDVKM. The chain's CDR3 is CASTTYRAQNYGYTF. CDR3 DNA sequence: TGTGCCAGCACCACCTACCGGGCCCAGAACTATGGCTACACCTTC.

V is TRBV4-3 and J is TRBJ1-5, with a tentative D call TRBD1 (5 bases). The CDR3 spans 16 residues. Looked up from germline, CDR1 is LGHNA and CDR2 is YSLEER. Trimming took off 0 bases at V and 6 bases at J, with 15 bases between the two ends. CDR3 nucleotide sequence: TGCGCCAGCAGCCAAGATGGTAGGGGCGCGGGTCAGCCCCAGCATTTT. Translated: CASSQDGRGAGQPQHF.

This clone was counted a single time. The chain combines TRBV7-3 with TRBJ2-7; 7 nucleotides line up with TRBD2. Germline V gene sequence: CDR1 SGHTA, CDR2 FQGTGA. V lost 1 base to trimming and J lost 4 bases; unmatched junction nucleotides: 4. The CDR3 totals 14 residues. The CDR3 DNA follows: TGTGCCAGCAGCTTAAAGGGAGGGAATTACGAGCAGTACTTC. Translation gives CASSLKGGNYEQYF.

The chain joins TRBV19 to TRBJ2-7; D gene ambiguous. The CDR3 covers 14 residues. Germline CDR1 reads LNHDA; CDR2 reads SQIVND (reference sequence). The germline V and J ends were trimmed by 3 bases and 0 bases, with 9 bases remaining between them. In DNA, the CDR3 is TGTGCCAGTAGTATGGCTGGGCCCTCCTACGAGCAGTACTTC. It yields the protein CASSMAGPSYEQYF.

This clone appeared a single time. Because the CDR3 is missing its conserved closing phenylalanine or tryptophan, this is likely a read error. The DNA is left out, because the CDR3 cannot be placed on it with certainty; the CDR3 is given as TCRdb lists it. The J gene is TRBJ2-7, the V gene TRBV6-1; the DNA was not used to check the table's D call, TRBD1. Germline CDR1 reads MNHNS; CDR2 reads SASEGT. The CDR3 comprises 11 residues, both ends counted. The CDR3 spells CASSDPGQRAA.

The chain employs TRBV25-1 and TRBJ2-5, with D possibly being TRBD2 (7 bases). The V gene lost 1 base and the J gene lost 9 bases, with 18 bases spanning the gap. The CDR3 loop spans 15 amino acids. Looked up from germline, CDR1 is MGHDK and CDR2 is SYGVNS. The CDR3 region is CASSELSSRGGAQYF. CDR3 in DNA: TGTGCCAGCAGTGAATTGTCATCACGAGGGGGGGCCCAGTACTTC.